Listed below are T cell receptor beta chains from one sample, sequenced in a study of cytomegalovirus exposure and HLA in healthy donors. This table comes from immunoSEQ multiplex PCR, and its TCRdb copy is limited to in-frame clones, with some not included. The data contain 150,000 to 200,000 clones, approximately 81% of them singletons. The specimen was PBMCs. Receptor source: a man between 18 and 29 years old in good health and CMV-seropositive. Each CDR3 is given with its conserved first and last residue. A D gene is named only where the DNA matches it firmly. Rows give clone size only sometimes, using once, few, many, or a class for an expanded clone.

CDR3nt | CDR3aa | v_gene | abundance | len | d_gene | j_gene
TGTGCCAGCAGCTTGAACAGCGGCGAGCAGTACTTC | CASSLNSGEQYF | TRBV7-2 | NA | 12 | NA | TRBJ2-7
TGTGCCAGCAGCTCCCCAGGGAGGAACTATGGCTACACCTTC | CASSSPGRNYGYTF | TRBV5-5 | once | 14 | NA | TRBJ1-2
TGTGCCAGCAGCTTATCTGGGGGCCTCTACGAGCAGTACTTC | CASSLSGGLYEQYF | TRBV7-8 | few | 14 | NA | TRBJ2-7
TGTGCCATAGAAGAGGACAGATCCCCCGTCAACTATGGCTACACCTTC | CAIEEDRSPVNYGYTF | TRBV6-4 | NA | 16 | NA | TRBJ1-2
TGTGCCAGCAGCTTACGCTGGGAGGGTAACTATGGCTACACCTTC | CASSLRWEGNYGYTF | TRBV11-3 | NA | 15 | NA | TRBJ1-2
TGTGCCAGCAGCTCTCCGACGGTACCCGGGGGCGAGCAGTACTTC | CASSSPTVPGGEQYF | TRBV7-2 | NA | 15 | NA | TRBJ2-7
TGTGCCAGCAGCGCCTCAGGGGGAGACTCCTACGAGCAGTACTTC | CASSASGGDSYEQYF | TRBV2 | NA | 15 | TRBD1 | TRBJ2-7
TGTGCCAGCAGCTTAGTCCCTGGCGAGCGTGCTCAAGAGACCCAGTACTTC | CASSLVPGERAQETQYF | TRBV11-2 | NA | 17 | NA | TRBJ2-5
TGTGCCAGCAGTTCGGACAGGGAGAATCAGTACTTC | CASSSDRENQYF | TRBV7-9 | NA | 12 | TRBD1 | TRBJ2-7
TGTGCCAGCAGCTTAGCACTAGGCACTACCCACGAGCAGTACTTC | CASSLALGTTHEQYF | TRBV7-9 | NA | 15 | NA | TRBJ2-7
TGTGCCAGCAGCTTGGCCGGGACTGGTGGCTACACCTTC | CASSLAGTGGYTF | TRBV5-4 | NA | 13 | NA | TRBJ1-2
TGTGCCAGCTCACGTCTACTAGCGGTCCAAGAGACCCAGTACTTC | CASSRLLAVQETQYF | TRBV18 | NA | 15 | TRBD2 | TRBJ2-5
TGTGCCAGCAGTGGAGAGGAGACCCAGTACTTC | CASSGEETQYF | TRBV2 | NA | 11 | NA | TRBJ2-5
TGTGCCAGCAGTTTTAGACTAGCGGGGACCTACGAGCAGTACTTC | CASSFRLAGTYEQYF | TRBV28 | NA | 15 | TRBD2 | TRBJ2-7
TGTGCCAGCAGCTCCGTTCAGGATGAGCAGTACTTC | CASSSVQDEQYF | TRBV11-2 | NA | 12 | NA | TRBJ2-7
TGTGCCAGCAGCGAGCGGGCCCCCTACGAGCAGTACTTC | CASSERAPYEQYF | TRBV27 | NA | 13 | NA | TRBJ2-7
TGTGCCAGCAGCCGACAGGGGGTGGCTGGGGCCAACGTCCTGACTTTC | CASSRQGVAGANVLTF | TRBV11-2 | NA | 16 | TRBD1 | TRBJ2-6
TGTGCCAGCAGCTTCACGGGGAATGAGCAGTTCTTC | CASSFTGNEQFF | TRBV5-4 | few | 12 | NA | TRBJ2-1
TGCGCCAGCAGCTTGACCGGGGGAGGGGAGACCCAGTACTTC | CASSLTGGGETQYF | TRBV5-1 | once | 14 | TRBD2 | TRBJ2-5
TGCGCCAGCAGCCATCCCGGGGGTACGCAGTATTTT | CASSHPGGTQYF | TRBV4-1 | NA | 12 | NA | TRBJ2-3
TGTGCCAGCAGCGTCCGGATTTCAGGGGGCGCGGTCAACACCGGGGAGCTGTTTTTT | CASSVRISGGAVNTGELFF | TRBV9 | NA | 19 | TRBD1 | TRBJ2-2
TGTGCCAGCAGCTTAGGGGGACAGGGGGCTGTTGAGCAGTTCTTC | CASSLGGQGAVEQFF | TRBV11-3 | NA | 15 | TRBD1 | TRBJ2-1
TGTGCCAGCAGCACACCATCCCCGGGACAGGAAGTCCCCCAGCATTTT | CASSTPSPGQEVPQHF | TRBV7-6 | NA | 16 | TRBD1 | TRBJ1-5
TGTGCCAGCAGTGAAGTGGGCCGATATGGCTACACCTTC | CASSEVGRYGYTF | TRBV2 | NA | 13 | NA | TRBJ1-2
TGTGCCAGCAGACTACGGGGACAGGGCTACGAGCAGTACTTC | CASRLRGQGYEQYF | TRBV27 | NA | 14 | TRBD1 | TRBJ2-7
TGTGCCAGCAGTGAGGGGCCTTATAGCAATCAGCCCCAGCATTTT | CASSEGPYSNQPQHF | TRBV6-4 | NA | 15 | NA | TRBJ1-5
TGCAGCGTCCTACAGGGGCTTGGCTATGGCTACACCTTC | CSVLQGLGYGYTF | TRBV29-1 | NA | 13 | TRBD1 | TRBJ1-2
TGTGCCAGCAGCCCCGACCAGGCTTTTAATCAGCCCCAGCATTTT | CASSPDQAFNQPQHF | TRBV7-9 | many | 15 | NA | TRBJ1-5
TGTGCCAGCAGCCGGGACAGGGATCAGCCCCAGCATTTT | CASSRDRDQPQHF | TRBV5-8 | few | 13 | TRBD1 | TRBJ1-5
TGTGCCAGCAGCCGTTCGGGGGCCTACAATGAGCAGTTCTTC | CASSRSGAYNEQFF | TRBV11-2 | NA | 14 | NA | TRBJ2-1
TGTGCCAGCAGCCCGCCCAGGGGGGATGGCTACACCTTC | CASSPPRGDGYTF | TRBV7-8 | NA | 13 | TRBD1 | TRBJ1-2
TGTGCCAGCAGCCCCCGTGGGGGGGGGTCGTACAATGAGCAGTTCTTC | CASSPRGGGSYNEQFF | TRBV7-9 | NA | 16 | TRBD2 | TRBJ2-1
TGTGCCAGCAGCGTAGCGGGGCGGGGCGGGGAGCTGTTTTTT | CASSVAGRGGELFF | TRBV9 | NA | 14 | NA | TRBJ2-2
TGTGCCAGCAGCCAAAGTCCTGGACAGGGCTTCACAGATACGCAGTATTTT | CASSQSPGQGFTDTQYF | TRBV4-2 | NA | 17 | TRBD1 | TRBJ2-3
TGCGCCAGCAGCTTATCCGGGACTAGCGGTGGGGGGGAGACCCAGTACTTC | CASSLSGTSGGGETQYF | TRBV5-1 | NA | 17 | TRBD2 | TRBJ2-5
TGTGCCACCAGCAGGACTACGACAGGGGGCGGCGGAGGGAACACTGAAGCTTTCTTT | CATSRTTTGGGGGNTEAFF | TRBV15 | NA | 19 | TRBD1 | TRBJ1-1
TGCGCCAGCGCGGCAACAGGGGGCATATACGAGCAGTACTTC | CASAATGGIYEQYF | TRBV5-1 | NA | 14 | TRBD1 | TRBJ2-7
TGTGCCAGCAGTGGCCGACAGGGGAACACCGGGGAGCTGTTTTTT | CASSGRQGNTGELFF | TRBV2 | NA | 15 | TRBD1 | TRBJ2-2
TGTGCCAGCAGCCAAGATCCAGGCACCGGGGAGCTGTTTTTT | CASSQDPGTGELFF | TRBV14 | NA | 14 | NA | TRBJ2-2
TGTGCCAGCAGCCGTATTCACGGGAGCACTAACTATGGCTACACCTTC | CASSRIHGSTNYGYTF | TRBV7-8 | NA | 16 | NA | TRBJ1-2
TGTGCCTGGAAGGCGGGAGCTAGCACAGATACGCAGTATTTT | CAWKAGASTDTQYF | TRBV30 | NA | 14 | TRBD2 | TRBJ2-3
TGTGCCAGCAGCCCGGACAGGGGTGGGGAAGAGACCCAGTACTTC | CASSPDRGGEETQYF | TRBV5-6 | NA | 15 | TRBD1 | TRBJ2-5
TGTGCCAGCAGCTTAACCAGGACAGGGCATCAGCCCCAGCATTTT | CASSLTRTGHQPQHF | TRBV7-3 | NA | 15 | TRBD1 | TRBJ1-5
TGTGCCAGCAGCGTAGTAGGAGGAATGAACACTGAAGCTTTCTTT | CASSVVGGMNTEAFF | TRBV5-4 | NA | 15 | NA | TRBJ1-1
TGTGCCAGCAGCCAGGGATCACCGGAAAGGGGGTTCAATCAGCCCCAGCATTTT | CASSQGSPERGFNQPQHF | TRBV4-2 | NA | 18 | NA | TRBJ1-5
TGTGCCAGCAGTAGTCCTTCGGACAGAAACTACGAGCAGTACTTC | CASSSPSDRNYEQYF | TRBV27 | NA | 15 | NA | TRBJ2-7
TGTGCCAGCAGCAGTGACAGTCAAGAGACCCAGTACTTC | CASSSDSQETQYF | TRBV11-2 | NA | 13 | NA | TRBJ2-5
TGCAGCGTTGCTACAGCGGGATACGAGCAGTACTTC | CSVATAGYEQYF | TRBV29-1 | NA | 12 | TRBD2 | TRBJ2-7
TGTGCCAGCAGTAAAGGCGGACAGGGTCGCTACGAGCAGTACTTC | CASSKGGQGRYEQYF | TRBV27 | NA | 15 | TRBD1 | TRBJ2-7
TGTGCCAGCGGCGCTGTAGGAGGGAATGGCTACACCTTC | CASGAVGGNGYTF | TRBV2 | NA | 13 | NA | TRBJ1-2